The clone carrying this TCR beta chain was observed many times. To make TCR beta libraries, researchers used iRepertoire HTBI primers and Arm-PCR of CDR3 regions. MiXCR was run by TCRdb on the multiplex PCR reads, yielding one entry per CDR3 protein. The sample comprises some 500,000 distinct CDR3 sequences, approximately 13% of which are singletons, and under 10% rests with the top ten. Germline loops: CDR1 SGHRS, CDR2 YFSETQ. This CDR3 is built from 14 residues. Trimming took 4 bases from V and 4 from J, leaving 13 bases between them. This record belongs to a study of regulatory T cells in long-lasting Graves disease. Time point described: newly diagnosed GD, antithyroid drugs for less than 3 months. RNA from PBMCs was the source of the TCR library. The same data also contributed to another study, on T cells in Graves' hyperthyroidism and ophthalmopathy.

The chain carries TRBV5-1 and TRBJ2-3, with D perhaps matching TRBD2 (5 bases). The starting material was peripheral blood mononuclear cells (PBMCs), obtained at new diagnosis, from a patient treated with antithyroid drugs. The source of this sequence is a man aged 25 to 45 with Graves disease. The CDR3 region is CASSGLTGPDTQYF. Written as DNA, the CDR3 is TGCGCCAGCAGCGGACTGACTGGGCCAGATACGCAGTATTTT.